This TCR beta chain was identified in a study of shared clonotypes between healthy human individuals. Study summary: CD4 naive cells filled three plates per donor, CD4 memory three, CD8 naive two and CD8 memory one.

The genomic DNA of each subset was split evenly across several immunoSEQ plates. Sequencing used immunoSEQ multiplex PCR; TCRdb keeps in-frame clones, though not all of them. The table lists just over 2,000,000 clones, 85% to 95% of them singletons. This CDR3 is built from 13 residues. The V gene's germline CDR1 is MNHNS and CDR2 SASEGT. The ends were cut back, 6 bases at V and 2 bases at J, with 11 bases in the middle. This chain connects TRBV6-1 to TRBJ2-7; no clear D. The receptor was isolated from a man younger than 35 in good health. The specimen sequenced was naive CD4+ T cells sorted from blood. Subset reported: CD45RA+ positively selected. The CDR3 spells CASREQGPYEQYF. In DNA, the CDR3 is TGTGCCAGCAGGGAGCAAGGGCCCTACGAGCAGTACTTC.